The 4 T cell receptor beta chains below all came from one sample that was sequenced in a study of blood T cells in healthy people across ages. It was with a sample-barcoded 5' primer and a J-beta primer mix that a second PCR of roughly 7 to 12 cycles was run. TCRdb independently ran MiXCR on the 5' RACE reads; one entry per CDR3 protein. The sample contains about 720,000 distinct CDR3 sequences, approximately 22% of which appear only once. The sequencing sample was made of blood. These TCRs come from a man aged 65 to 79 in good health.

This clonotype was recorded at least ten times. The chain couples TRBV28 to TRBJ2-3; D is uncertain. Between the trimmed V and J ends, which lost 5 bases and 7 bases, there was a span of 7 bases. This CDR3 has 11 residues. In germline, CDR1 is MDHEN, CDR2 SYDVKM. The CDR3 DNA reads TGTGCCAGCAGTGAAACTTATACGCAGTATTTT. Amino acids: CASSETYTQYF.

The rearrangement links TRBV4-1 to TRBJ2-5, with D uncertain. TRBJ2-7 explains the end of the DNA better; the J call may be wrong. Germline V gives CDR1 MGHRA, CDR2 YSYEKL. CDR3 length: 15 residues. The CDR3 DNA is TGCGCCAGCAGCCTACAGATGGTTGTCTCCTACGAGCAGTACTTC. Protein sequence: CASSLQMVVSYEQYF.

This clonotype occurred a few times. The genes are TRBV5-1 and TRBJ2-6; perhaps TRBD1 as D (5 bases). The CDR3 spans 18 residues. In germline, CDR1 is SGHRS, CDR2 YFSETQ. Trimming took 0 bases from V and 0 from J, leaving 13 bases between them. The CDR3: CASSLGRALNSGANVLTF. The CDR3 nucleotides read TGCGCCAGCAGCTTGGGCAGGGCCCTCAACTCTGGGGCCAACGTCCTGACTTTC.

The gene calls are TRBV29-1 and TRBJ2-1; 8 bases are shared with TRBD2. Trimming cost V 1 base and J 5 bases; bases outside gene matches: 7. Germline assignment: CDR1 SQVTM and CDR2 ANQGSEA. This CDR3 is 15 amino acids long. The DNA of the CDR3 is TGCAGCGTTGAAGTTAGACTAGCGCCCGACAATGAGCAGTTCTTC. Its protein is CSVEVRLAPDNEQFF.